The rows below give T cell receptor beta chains drawn from one sample of a study of blood T cell repertoires in COVID-19. Method: immunoSEQ multiplex PCR; TCRdb's copy keeps in-frame clones and lacks some. The sample consists of some 170,000 clones, over 70% of them appearing once. The sequencing input was peripheral blood. Receptor source: a man in his sixties or seventies with acute or convalescent COVID-19. Both conserved end residues are part of each CDR3. The D gene is left open where the match is weak. Part of the rows lack a size; the others show once, few, many or a class for expanded clones.

j_gene	v_gene	d_gene	abundance	CDR3aa	CDR3nt
TRBJ1-2	TRBV11-2	.	.	CASSSGTHYGYTF	TGTGCCAGCAGCTCCGGGACACACTATGGCTACACCTTC
TRBJ2-1	TRBV18	TRBD2	.	CASSPRTSGYNEQFF	TGTGCCAGCTCACCCCGGACTAGCGGTTACAATGAGCAGTTCTTC
TRBJ1-1	TRBV11-2	.	.	CASSPDRYGEAFF	TGTGCCAGCAGTCCTGACAGGTATGGGGAAGCTTTCTTT
TRBJ1-4	TRBV10-3	.	.	CAIRAGRRGAHEKLFF	TGTGCCATCAGGGCTGGCAGGAGGGGCGCGCATGAAAAACTGTTTTTT
TRBJ2-1	TRBV9	TRBD2	.	CASSVVGTSGYNEQFF	TGTGCCAGCAGCGTAGTAGGGACTAGCGGGTACAATGAGCAGTTCTTC
TRBJ2-4	TRBV5-1	.	.	CASSGEVEGNIQYF	TGCGCCAGCAGCGGGGAGGTTGAGGGAAACATTCAGTACTTC
TRBJ1-1	TRBV12-3/TRBV12-4	.	.	CASSFSQNTEAFF	TGTGCCAGCAGTTTTAGTCAGAACACTGAAGCTTTCTTT
TRBJ2-1	TRBV28	TRBD2	.	CASKPGTSDNEQFF	TGTGCCAGCAAACCGGGGACTAGTGATAATGAGCAGTTCTTC
TRBJ1-1	TRBV30	.	.	CAWSNRDTEAFF	TGTGCCTGGAGTAACAGGGACACTGAAGCTTTCTTT
TRBJ2-2	TRBV4-2	TRBD2	few	CASSQGGLAGSGELFF	TGTGCCAGCAGCCAAGGGGGACTAGCGGGATCCGGGGAGCTGTTTTTT
TRBJ1-3	TRBV30	.	.	CAWSPQGFGNTIYF	TGTGCCTGGAGCCCCCAGGGGTTTGGAAACACCATATATTTT
TRBJ2-1	TRBV4-2	TRBD2	.	CASSQGARREEYNEQFF	TGTGCCAGCAGCCAGGGGGCTAGGCGGGAGGAGTACAATGAGCAGTTCTTC
TRBJ2-7	TRBV6-5	.	.	CASSQTVVEAYEQYF	TGTGCCAGCAGCCAGACTGTGGTTGAGGCCTACGAGCAGTACTTC
TRBJ2-7	TRBV2	TRBD2	.	CASSGLAGDPYEQYF	TGTGCCAGCAGTGGGCTAGCGGGGGATCCCTACGAGCAGTACTTC
TRBJ1-2	TRBV12-3/TRBV12-4	.	.	CASVTGTHGYTF	TGTGCCAGCGTTACAGGGACACATGGCTACACCTTC
TRBJ2-7	TRBV5-4	.	.	CASTFRQGSPEQYF	TGTGCCAGCACCTTCCGGCAGGGGAGCCCCGAGCAGTACTTC
TRBJ2-3	TRBV4-3	TRBD2	.	CASSQGGGYSTDTQYF	TGCGCCAGCAGCCAAGGGGGGGGGTACAGCACAGATACGCAGTATTTT
TRBJ2-1	TRBV11-2	TRBD2	.	CASRSLASGNEQFF	TGTGCCAGCCGCAGCCTGGCTAGCGGCAATGAGCAGTTCTTC
TRBJ2-2	TRBV6-1	TRBD1	few	CASSETPGTGGGELFF	TGTGCCAGCAGTGAGACACCCGGGACAGGGGGCGGGGAGCTGTTTTTT
TRBJ2-3	TRBV5-1	TRBD2	.	CASSFSGRGTDTQYF	TGCGCCAGCAGCTTTAGCGGGAGGGGCACAGATACGCAGTATTTT
TRBJ2-1	TRBV28	TRBD2	.	CASSFSGRSDEQFF	TGTGCCAGCAGTTTTAGCGGGAGGTCCGATGAGCAGTTCTTC
TRBJ1-4	TRBV10-3	TRBD1	few	CAIRESEGASKLFF	TGTGCCATCAGGGAGTCCGAGGGGGCTTCTAAACTGTTTTTT
TRBJ1-2	TRBV6-5	TRBD1	.	CASSGTGSYGYTF	TGTGCCAGCAGCGGGACAGGGAGCTATGGCTACACCTTC
TRBJ1-2	TRBV11-2	.	.	CASSYASNYGYTF	TGTGCCAGCAGCTATGCGTCTAACTATGGCTACACCTTC
TRBJ1-2	TRBV10-3	TRBD1	.	CAISEDTGGNGYTF	TGTGCCATCAGTGAGGATACAGGGGGAAATGGCTACACCTTC
TRBJ2-5	TRBV7-2	.	.	CASSSPAPGHRETQYF	TGTGCCAGCAGTTCCCCGGCCCCAGGGCACAGAGAGACCCAGTACTTC
TRBJ2-6	TRBV19	.	.	CASSIAETGANVLTF	TGTGCCAGTAGTATAGCTGAGACTGGGGCCAACGTCCTGACTTTC
TRBJ1-4	TRBV19	TRBD1	.	CATAPAQGGGGKLFF	TGTGCCACCGCCCCCGCGCAGGGGGGTGGCGGAAAACTGTTTTTT
TRBJ2-3	TRBV9	TRBD2	.	CASSVFSGGAVDTQYF	TGTGCCAGCAGCGTATTCAGCGGGGGGGCAGTTGATACGCAGTATTTT
TRBJ2-7	TRBV6-4	TRBD1	.	CASAEDRVGEQYF	TGTGCCAGCGCCGAGGACAGGGTAGGCGAGCAGTACTTC
TRBJ2-3	TRBV9	.	few	CASSVGDSSGTDTQYF	TGTGCCAGCAGCGTAGGCGACAGTAGTGGCACAGATACGCAGTATTTT
TRBJ1-5	TRBV6-2/TRBV6-3	.	.	CASSTSGRSNQPQHF	TGTGCCAGCAGTACCTCAGGGCGAAGCAATCAGCCCCAGCATTTT
TRBJ1-4	TRBV10-2	.	.	CASSGPGLPRGPTNEKLFF	TGCGCCAGCAGTGGGCCGGGACTCCCGAGGGGACCAACTAATGAAAAACTGTTTTTT
TRBJ2-7	TRBV9	.	few	CASSPDGSGGGDEQYF	TGTGCCAGCAGCCCCGATGGTTCGGGGGGCGGGGACGAGCAGTACTTC
TRBJ1-2	TRBV19	.	.	CASSPEGNYGYTF	TGTGCCAGTAGTCCCGAGGGAAACTATGGCTACACCTTC
TRBJ2-7	TRBV19	.	few	CASSDSPYEQYF	TGTGCCAGTAGTGACAGTCCCTACGAGCAGTACTTC
TRBJ2-1	TRBV11-3	.	few	CASSRTVDNEQFF	TGTGCCAGCAGCCGGACAGTGGACAATGAGCAGTTCTTC
TRBJ1-3	TRBV6-1	.	.	CASSDRVGKASGNTIYF	TGTGCCAGCAGTGATCGAGTCGGGAAAGCCTCTGGAAACACCATATATTTT
TRBJ2-1	TRBV6-6	TRBD2	.	CASRSGTSGSNEQFF	TGTGCCAGCAGATCCGGGACTAGCGGGAGCAATGAGCAGTTCTTC
TRBJ2-1	TRBV20-1	TRBD1	few	CSANRGRIF	TGCAGTGCAAACAGGGGGCGCATCTTC
TRBJ2-7	TRBV11-3	.	.	CASSLSSYEQYF	TGTGCCAGCAGCTTGTCTTCCTACGAGCAGTACTTC
TRBJ1-5	TRBV7-8	.	.	CASSPTGSPYSNQPQHF	TGTGCCAGCAGTCCTACAGGGAGCCCATATAGCAATCAGCCCCAGCATTTT
TRBJ2-7	TRBV3-1/TRBV3-2	.	.	CASSQAFTAGDYEQYF	TGTGCCAGCAGCCAGGCCTTCACGGCGGGCGACTACGAGCAGTACTTC
TRBJ2-5	TRBV19	TRBD1	.	CATGQAREETQYF	TGTGCCACCGGACAGGCGCGTGAGGAGACCCAGTACTTC
TRBJ1-2	TRBV3-1/TRBV3-2	.	.	CASSQDLYGYTF	TGTGCCAGCAGCCAAGATCTCTATGGCTACACCTTC
TRBJ1-2	TRBV7-9	.	.	CASSDGRGYGYTF	TGTGCCAGCAGCGATGGGAGGGGCTATGGCTACACCTTC
TRBJ1-3	TRBV13	.	.	CASSLVRQSSGNTIYF	TGTGCCAGCAGCTTAGTGCGCCAAAGCTCTGGAAACACCATATATTTT
TRBJ2-2	TRBV20-1	TRBD2	.	CSASDRGGGAGELFF	TGCAGTGCTAGTGATCGCGGGGGAGGGGCCGGGGAGCTGTTTTTT
TRBJ1-1	TRBV7-9	.	.	CASSLHPGEAFF	TGTGCCAGCAGCCTACACCCCGGGGAAGCTTTCTTT
TRBJ2-3	TRBV5-1	.	.	CASSLGLGPDTQYF	TGCGCCAGCAGCTTGGGACTAGGCCCCGATACGCAGTATTTT
TRBJ2-7	TRBV3-1/TRBV3-2	TRBD2	.	CASSPRDYAYEQYF	TGTGCCAGCAGCCCTAGGGACTACGCCTACGAGCAGTACTTC
TRBJ1-5	TRBV28	.	.	CASSLNSKDWGRFGQPQHF	TGTGCCAGCAGTTTAAATAGCAAGGATTGGGGGCGCTTTGGTCAGCCCCAGCATTTT
TRBJ2-2	TRBV5-1	.	.	CASSYFGSGNTGELFF	TGCGCCAGCAGCTATTTCGGCTCAGGGAACACCGGGGAGCTGTTTTTT
TRBJ2-2	TRBV6-1	.	.	CASSEVVRANTGELFF	TGTGCCAGCAGTGAAGTGGTCAGGGCGAACACCGGGGAGCTGTTTTTT
TRBJ1-6	TRBV5-1	.	.	CASSTSTTGLDSPLHF	TGCGCCAGCAGCACCTCTACCACAGGGTTAGATTCACCCCTCCACTTT